This T cell receptor beta chain was recorded in a study of PD-1 blockade in classical Hodgkin lymphoma. Regarding the study as a whole: CD4+ TCR diversity, unlike CD8+, rose significantly by C4D1. Sources of repertoire differences remain undefined, possibly disease activity or prior therapy.

The CDR3 spans 12 residues. From germline, CDR1 is LNHDA and CDR2 SQIVND (reference sequence). V lost 6 bases and J 8 bases, leaving 13 bases between the germline ends. Each patient's relapse followed autologous stem cell transplantation, and brentuximab vedotin exposure varied. The repertoire was sequenced with immunoSEQ multiplex PCR; TCRdb's copy has only in-frame clones and lacks some. The profile shows 53,000 or so clones, about 85% of them singletons. Concerning this clone: Its antigen is as yet unknown.

This specimen consisted of peripheral blood mononuclear cells (PBMCs), obtained at baseline. The origin of this receptor is a human donor with classical Hodgkin lymphoma. This sequence joins TRBV19 and TRBJ1-2; D uncertain. The CDR3 spells CASSPDGYGYTF. The CDR3 nucleotides read TGTGCCAGTAGCCCGGACGGGTACGGCTACACCTTC.